The 21 T cell receptor beta chains reported below all come from one sample, sequenced in a study of neurological immune-mediated disorders. TCRdb reanalysed the 5' RACE reads using MiXCR and keeps one entry per CDR3 protein. This table holds under 70,000 distinct CDR3 sequences, roughly 3.3% found once. Sequenced: PBMCs. All receptors derive from a woman between 25 and 40 years old with multiple sclerosis.

The sample holds a few counts of this clonotype. V usage is TRBV12-3 or TRBV12-4 and J usage is TRBJ2-5, with D hard to call. The ends were cut back, 6 bases at V and 2 bases at J, with 10 bases in the middle. This CDR3 is built from 13 residues. CDR3 region: CASRKEIQETQYF. CDR3 in DNA: TGTGCCAGCAGAAAGGAAATACAAGAGACCCAGTACTTC.

This clonotype was observed many times. The V gene is TRBV5-5, the J gene TRBJ1-5, with unresolved D. Germline V gene lookup returns CDR1 SGHKS and CDR2 YYEKEE (reference sequence). Trimming took 2 bases from V and 0 from J, leaving 3 bases between them. The CDR3 has 13 amino acids. CDR3 in amino acids: CASSFSSNQPQHF. The CDR3 DNA is TGTGCCAGCAGCTTTTCTAGCAATCAGCCCCAGCATTTT.

This clonotype occurred many times. The chain employs TRBV5-1 and TRBJ2-3; D not certain. The CDR3 spans 12 residues. Deletions cut 0 bases from V and 5 bases from J, with 4 bases between. CDR1 and CDR2 (germline): SGHRS, YFSETQ. CDR3 nucleotides: TGCGCCAGCAGCTTGGAGGTAGATACGCAGTATTTT. It translates to CASSLEVDTQYF.

This clonotype has ten or more counts. The chain combines TRBV7-2 with TRBJ2-4; 8 positions match TRBD1. Germline CDR1 reads SGHTA; CDR2 reads FQGNSA. V shed 6 bases, J shed 6 bases, and the junction held 13 bases outside the gene matches. The CDR3 is 16 amino acids. CDR3 sequence: CASSQPQGARLNIQYF. For the CDR3, the DNA is TGTGCCAGCAGTCAGCCCCAGGGGGCAAGACTAAACATTCAGTACTTC. Full variable domain (missing parts from reference TRBV7-2 and TRBJ2-4): GAGVSQSPSNKVTEKGKDVELRCDPISGHTALYWYRQSLGQGLEFLIYFQGNSAPDKSGLPSDRFSAERTGGSVSTLTIQRTQQEDSAVYLCASSQPQGARLNIQYFGAGTRLSVL.

This clonotype was detected many times. This rearrangement joins TRBV5-1 to TRBJ2-3, with TRBD2 matching over 7 bases. This CDR3 comprises 17 residues. V trimming: 0 bases; J trimming: 0 bases; junction bases outside the gene matches: 7. CDR1 and CDR2 (germline): SGHRS, YFSETQ. CDR3 in amino acids: CASSLGRASGSTDTQYF. The CDR3 DNA sequence: TGCGCCAGCAGCTTGGGAAGGGCTAGCGGTAGCACAGATACGCAGTATTTT.

The rearrangement joins TRBV5-1 to TRBJ2-7, with 7 bases lining up with TRBD2. CDR3 length: 13 residues. The trim removed 1 base at V and 7 bases at J, leaving 5 bases unmatched. Germline CDR1 SGHRS, CDR2 YFSETQ. The DNA of the CDR3 is TGCGCCAGCAGCTTGCTACAGCGGGAAGAGCAGTACTTC. Its translation: CASSLLQREEQYF.

In its sample, this clonotype was seen many times. V usage is TRBV5-1 and J usage is TRBJ2-6; TRBD1 matches at 7 bases. The CDR3 sequence is 16 residues long. The germline CDR1 and CDR2 sequences are SGHRS and YFSETQ. Losses at the gene ends were 3 bases for V and 2 bases for J; bases not matched to a gene: 5. The CDR3 DNA follows: TGCGCCAGCAGCTCGACAGGGTTGGCTGGGGCCAACGTCCTGACTTTC. Translating gives CASSSTGLAGANVLTF. Drawing the rest from reference TRBV5-1 and TRBJ2-6, the complete variable domain is KAGVTQTPRYLIKTRGQQVTLSCSPISGHRSVSWYQQTPGQGLQFLFEYFSETQRNKGNFPGRFSGRQFSNSRSEMNVSTLELGDSALYLCASSSTGLAGANVLTFGAGSRLTVL.

This clonotype was seen at least ten times. The chain uses TRBV7-2 and TRBJ1-2; 7 bases align to TRBD1. The V gene's germline CDR1 is SGHTA and CDR2 FQGNSA. The V segment lost 7 bases and the J segment 0 bases; nucleotides outside the gene matches: 11. The CDR3 has 16 amino acids. The CDR3 region has the DNA TGTGCCAGCACCCCAACGGACAGGCTCCCTAACTATGGCTACACCTTC. Translated, it gives CASTPTDRLPNYGYTF.

The chain recombines TRBV2 with TRBJ2-7; possible D gene TRBD1, 6 bases. With 6 bases removed from V and 7 bases from J, the gap between germline ends came to 13 bases. CDR3 length: 12 amino acids. Germline lookup yields CDR1 SNHLY and CDR2 FYNNEI. CDR3 protein: CASRLTGKEQYF. The CDR3 region has the DNA TGTGCCAGCAGACTTACAGGGAAAGAGCAGTACTTC.

The sample holds many counts of this clonotype. V usage is TRBV18 and J usage is TRBJ2-3, with 10 bases aligning to TRBD1. The CDR3 is 15 residues long. V trimming: 3 bases; J trimming: 6 bases; junction bases outside the gene matches: 6. From germline, CDR1 is KGHSH and CDR2 LQKENI. The DNA for the CDR3 is TGTGCCAGCTCACCTTGGGACAGGGGCGTGGATACGCAGTATTTT. Amino acid sequence: CASSPWDRGVDTQYF.

This clonotype was seen ten or more times. This chain joins TRBV20-1 and TRBJ1-1; D is unclear. V was cut by 3 bases and J by 1 base, with 9 bases left in between. Per the germline V gene, CDR1 is DFQATT and CDR2 is SNEGSKA (reference sequence). This CDR3 is built from 13 residues. CDR3 residues: CSARPPKNTEAFF. In nucleotides, the CDR3 is TGCAGTGCTAGGCCCCCGAAGAACACTGAAGCTTTCTTT.

This clonotype was seen a few times. The chain combines TRBV20-1 with TRBJ1-6, with 8 bases aligning to TRBD1. The CDR3 runs to 14 residues. Germline-derived CDR1 and CDR2 are DFQATT and SNEGSKA (reference sequence). The V and J ends lost 0 bases and 11 bases, in that order; junction bases with no gene match: 6. The CDR3: CSARDRQGRTPLHF. The CDR3 nucleotides read TGCAGTGCTAGAGATAGACAGGGGAGGACACCCCTCCACTTT.

Many counts were recorded for this clonotype. The gene calls are TRBV12-3 or TRBV12-4 and TRBJ2-5, with 10 bases identical to TRBD1. V trimming: 8 bases; J trimming: 4 bases; junction bases outside the gene matches: 10. The CDR3 covers 15 residues. CDR3 sequence (DNA): TGTGCCAGCGTGCCCTGGACAGGGGGAGGAGAGACCCAGTACTTC. This translates into CASVPWTGGGETQYF.

The table lists this clonotype with many counts. The rearrangement uses TRBV29-1 and TRBJ1-1, with D perhaps matching TRBD1 (5 bases). V was pared by 7 bases and J by 10 bases, with 10 bases between. The germline gives CDR1 SQVTM, CDR2 ANQGSEA. This CDR3 contains 9 residues. The CDR3 protein is CSDSRGAFF. In nucleotides, the CDR3 is TGCAGCGACTCGAGGGGAGCTTTCTTT.

Ten or more counts support this clonotype. The chain carries TRBV5-1 and TRBJ2-5; 12 nucleotides agree with TRBD2. Germline assignment: CDR1 SGHRS and CDR2 YFSETQ. With 3 bases clipped from V and 5 bases from J, the junction kept 8 bases outside the gene matches. This CDR3 spans 16 amino acids. CDR3 amino acids: CASSSGLAGSGETQYF. CDR3 DNA sequence: TGCGCCAGCAGCTCCGGACTAGCGGGGTCGGGGGAGACCCAGTACTTC.

The rearrangement joins TRBV20-1 to TRBJ2-7; D may correspond to TRBD1 or TRBD2 (6 bases each). Germline CDR1 is DFQATT and CDR2 is SNEGSKA (reference sequence). The CDR3 runs to 17 residues. Trimming pared 3 bases from V and 0 bases from J, leaving 21 bases between. The CDR3 sequence is CSASARGVGSPSYEQYF. CDR3 DNA: TGCAGTGCTAGTGCCAGGGGTGTCGGGAGTCCCTCCTACGAGCAGTACTTC.

This clonotype was picked up many times. This rearrangement joins TRBV9 to TRBJ1-1, with D uncertain. V gave up 0 bases and J gave up 1 base, with 10 bases separating them. The germline V gene encodes CDR1 SGDLS and CDR2 YYNGEE. CDR3 length: 15 amino acids. The DNA for the CDR3 is TGTGCCAGCAGCGTAGGGATCGAGAAGAACACTGAAGCTTTCTTT. Translating gives CASSVGIEKNTEAFF. Supplemented by reference TRBV9 and TRBJ1-1, the full variable domain reads DSGVTQTPKHLITATGQRVTLRCSPRSGDLSVYWYQQSLDQGLQFLIQYYNGEERAKGNILERFSAQQFPDLHSELNLSSLELGDSALYFCASSVGIEKNTEAFFGQGTRLTVV.

The sample holds many counts of this clonotype. Here the CDR3 DNA reads TGTGCCAGCAGCCAAGCGGACTTCTACGAGCAGTACTTC. It specifies CASSQADFYEQYF. This rearrangement joins TRBV3-1 to TRBJ2-7; maybe TRBD2 (5 bases). This CDR3 is built from 13 residues. V lost 1 base, J lost 3 bases, and 7 bases lay in between. Per germline, CDR1 LGHDT and CDR2 YNNKEL (reference sequence).

Ten or more counts support this clonotype. The genes are TRBV7-2 and TRBJ2-2, with TRBD2 matching 7 bases. V dropped 3 bases and J dropped 1; count of bases not matched to a gene: 2. CDR3 length equals 15 residues. Germline assignment: CDR1 SGHTA and CDR2 FQGNSA. The CDR3 protein is CASSFQRGNTGELFF. Written as DNA, the CDR3 is TGTGCCAGCAGCTTCCAGCGGGGGAACACCGGGGAGCTGTTTTTT.

This clonotype showed up many times. The V gene is TRBV29-1, the J gene TRBJ1-1; D is ambiguous. The CDR3 consists of 11 residues. The ends were cut back, 3 bases at V and 1 base at J, with 3 bases in the middle. Germline assignment: CDR1 SQVTM and CDR2 ANQGSEA. The CDR3 sequence: CSVEGNTEAFF. The CDR3 region has the DNA TGCAGCGTTGAGGGGAACACTGAAGCTTTCTTT.

This clonotype was recorded many times. V is TRBV5-1 and J is TRBJ2-1; D unresolved. CDR3 size: 13 residues. The ends were cut back, 4 bases at V and 3 bases at J, with 8 bases in the middle. The germline CDR1 and CDR2 sequences are SGHRS and YFSETQ. CDR3 protein: CASSPLGYNEQFF. The CDR3 bases are TGCGCCAGCAGCCCGCTCGGCTACAATGAGCAGTTCTTC.